A single sample gave rise to the 5 T cell receptor beta chains below, sequenced in a study of blood T cell repertoires in COVID-19. Only in-frame clones appear in the TCRdb table, and some are missing; sequencing was by immunoSEQ multiplex PCR. The data show roughly 100,000 clones, around 79% seen once. The sequenced sample was peripheral blood. The receptors were sampled from a man aged 70 or older with active or convalescent COVID-19.

The J gene is TRBJ2-7, the V gene TRBV30; 7 bases align to TRBD1. V gave up 5 bases and J gave up 0 bases; unmatched junction bases: 4. Germline V CDR1 and CDR2: GTSNPN, SVGIG (reference sequence). CDR3 length: 13 residues. CDR3 residues: CAWGGQSSYEQYF. CDR3 sequence (DNA): TGTGCCTGGGGGGGACAGAGCTCCTACGAGCAGTACTTC.

The chain employs TRBV10-3 and TRBJ1-5; D unclear. The germline V and J ends were trimmed by 5 bases and 3 bases, with 5 bases remaining between them. Germline CDR1 ENHRY, CDR2 SYGVKD. This CDR3 region has 12 residues. The CDR3 spells CAISQNNQPQHF. The CDR3 bases are TGTGCCATCAGTCAGAACAATCAGCCCCAGCATTTT.

This clone was seen more than once but under ten times. This chain joins TRBV5-1 and TRBJ1-2, with 10 bases matching TRBD1. This CDR3 region has 18 residues. V trimming: 1 base; J trimming: 1 base; junction bases outside the gene matches: 10. Germline CDR1 SGHRS, CDR2 YFSETQ. Here the CDR3 reads CASSLPPGQGSDNYGYTF. As DNA, the CDR3 is TGCGCCAGCAGCTTGCCCCCGGGACAGGGGAGCGATAACTATGGCTACACCTTC.

The table lists this clone with a count of one. The sample has other DNA sequences that encode this CDR3 too. The CDR3 bases are TGTGCCAGCAGTTTAGGACAGAGCTCTGGAAACACCATATATTTT. It encodes CASSLGQSSGNTIYF. This sequence joins TRBV28 and TRBJ1-3; D may be TRBD1 (6 bases). The V end was cut by 2 bases, the J end by 0 bases, with 8 bases between. The CDR3 covers 15 residues. Germline assignment: CDR1 MDHEN and CDR2 SYDVKM.

The chain joins TRBV6-5 to TRBJ1-4; 10 bases line up with TRBD1. Germline CDR1 and CDR2: MNHEY and SVGAGI. Losses at the gene ends were 8 bases for V and 8 bases for J; bases not matched to a gene: 5. The CDR3 loop spans 13 amino acids. The DNA of the CDR3 is TGTGCCAGCGGACGGGACAGGGGAGAAAAACTGTTTTTT. As protein: CASGRDRGEKLFF.